This TCR beta chain was captured in a study of T cells in Graves' hyperthyroidism and ophthalmopathy. As for the study in general: Peripheral blood was drawn at first diagnosis, prior to all treatment.

Overall study results and limits: Clonotypes that were expanded in thyroid above 0.001 mostly appeared in blood too.

TCR beta CDR3 region amplification was performed from RNA transcripts. Primed by the HTBI set, a first-round RT-PCR was run on the TCR CDR3. Using its own MiXCR run on the multiplex PCR reads, TCRdb lists one record per CDR3 protein. The repertoire consists of fewer than 600,000 distinct CDR3 sequences, with 14% occurring once and the leading ten covering about a sixth. The V and J ends lost 2 bases and 8 bases, in that order; junction bases with no gene match: 11. The germline V gene encodes CDR1 MNHNS and CDR2 SASEGT. The CDR3 loop spans 15 amino acids. On this clonotype itself: Its antigen is not known.

Hyperthyroidism had been newly diagnosed in patients aged 18 to 65, and its duration was under 2 months. This receptor was identified in a woman in her late teens or twenties with Graves' hyperthyroidism. The chain combines TRBV6-1 with TRBJ1-1; TRBD1 matches 7 bases. The specimen sequenced was blood. DNA for the CDR3: TGTGCCAGCAGTGAATCTGCTTCGGGGGGACAGGAAGCTTTCTTT. This gives the protein CASSESASGGQEAFF.